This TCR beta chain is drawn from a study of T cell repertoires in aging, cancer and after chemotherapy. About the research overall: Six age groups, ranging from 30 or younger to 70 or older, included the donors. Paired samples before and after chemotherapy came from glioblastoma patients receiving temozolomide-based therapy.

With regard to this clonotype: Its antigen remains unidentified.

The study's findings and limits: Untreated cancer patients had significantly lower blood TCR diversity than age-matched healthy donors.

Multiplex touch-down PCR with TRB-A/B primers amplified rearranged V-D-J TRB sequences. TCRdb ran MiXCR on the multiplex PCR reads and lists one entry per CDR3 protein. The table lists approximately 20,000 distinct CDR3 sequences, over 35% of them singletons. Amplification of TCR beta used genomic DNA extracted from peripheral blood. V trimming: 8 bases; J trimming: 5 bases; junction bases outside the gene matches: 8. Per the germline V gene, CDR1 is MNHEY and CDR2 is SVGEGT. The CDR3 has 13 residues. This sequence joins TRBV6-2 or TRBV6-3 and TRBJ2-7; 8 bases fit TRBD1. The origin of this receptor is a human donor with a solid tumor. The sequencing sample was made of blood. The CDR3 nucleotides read TGTGCCAGCGCAGGACAGGGCCGCGACGAGCAGTACTTC. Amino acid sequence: CASAGQGRDEQYF.